A selection of T cell receptor beta chains follows, all from one sample in a study of cytomegalovirus exposure and HLA in healthy donors. Assay used: immunoSEQ multiplex PCR; TCRdb lists only in-frame clones, some missing. The sample holds some 50,000 clones, around three quarters seen once. Specimen: PBMCs. The receptors derive from a woman aged 45-59 years in good health and CMV-seropositive. Both conserved end residues are trimmed from each CDR3. The order of the fields is clone size, V gene, J gene, CDR3 protein. Clone size appears in some rows only: once, few, many, or a class for an expanded clone.

-	TRBV6-1	-	ASSESGLALAYEQY
-	TRBV7-3	TRBJ2-2	ASSRGLAGAGELF
-	TRBV7-9	TRBJ2-3	ASSLGQGSDTQY
once	TRBV19	TRBJ2-2	ASTFASESTGELF
-	TRBV18	TRBJ1-2	ASSPVQATGYAYT
-	TRBV2	TRBJ1-2	ASSLTGGYGYT
-	TRBV12-1	TRBJ1-5	ASSFGQGQGPYQPQH
-	TRBV6-8	TRBJ1-1	ASIQGNTEAF
-	TRBV5-8	TRBJ2-3	ASSLAGLAGGGDTQY
-	TRBV6-6	TRBJ2-7	ASSYVSGQKTYEQY
few	TRBV6-1	TRBJ1-2	ASRQDMGYGYT
-	TRBV7-2	TRBJ2-7	ASSLGGGYPTEQY
few	TRBV4-1	TRBJ2-7	ASSQDGGGTNYEQY
-	TRBV14	TRBJ2-3	ASSRRLAGWDTQY
-	TRBV11-2	TRBJ1-1	ASSMGQGAAF
-	TRBV9	TRBJ2-7	ASSSGTGFQY
-	TRBV6-5	TRBJ2-1	ASGGFENEQF
few	TRBV28	TRBJ1-1	ASNPRPRVTEAF
few	TRBV4-3	TRBJ2-7	ASSPDGVWGGTEQY
-	TRBV19	TRBJ1-2	ASSIGQGAEGYT
once	TRBV7-3	TRBJ2-2	ASSPTAANTGELF
few	TRBV5-6	TRBJ2-1	ASSWGLAGVRNEQF
few	TRBV30	TRBJ2-1	AVTSGGLSYNEQF